This TCR beta chain was captured in a study of T cells in Graves' hyperthyroidism and ophthalmopathy. Background on the study: Specimen type is peripheral blood, collected at initial diagnosis prior to any treatment. Findings of the study overall: Most expanded thyroid clonotypes above 0.001 recurred in blood.

At least ten counts were recorded for this clonotype. Its antigen remains unknown. Amplified regions were TCR beta CDR3 sequences from RNA transcripts. A first-round RT-PCR of the TCR CDR3 used the HTBI primer set. Using its own MiXCR run on the multiplex PCR reads, TCRdb lists one record per CDR3 protein. The sample has hundreds of thousands of distinct CDR3 sequences, nearly 20% seen once. Germline V gives CDR1 SEHNR, CDR2 FQNEAQ (reference sequence). The CDR3 consists of 16 residues. V shed 5 bases and J 0 bases; nucleotides not matched to a gene: 4. Ophthalmopathy patients had Clinical Activity Score at least 3, NOSPECS grade at least 4, duration under 3 months. The study left out patients who had uncontrolled infection, other autoimmune disease, pregnancy or lactation.

The rearrangement links TRBV7-9 to TRBJ2-2; 9 nucleotides agree with TRBD2. Sequencing was performed on blood. The TCR sequence derives from a man between 35 and 55 years old with Graves' ophthalmopathy. CDR3 sequence reads: CASSPSSGANTGELFF. The CDR3 DNA sequence: TGTGCCAGCAGCCCTTCTAGCGGGGCGAACACCGGGGAGCTGTTTTTT.